One and the same sample provided the 15 T cell receptor beta chains below, sequenced in a study of shared clonotypes between healthy human individuals (dated by TCRdb to about 2020). The library came from the immunoSEQ multiplex PCR assay. TCRdb took this table from immuneACCESS and kept in-frame rearrangements with V and J called. Such tables lack part of the clones; where checked against another copy, unresolved V genes explain under half of the gap, and the rest is unexplained. For this sample there are roughly 500,000 clones; more than 65% appear just once. The ten largest clonotypes hold approximately 12% of the sample. Sequenced input: PBMCs. All receptors come from a woman in her thirties or forties in good health. Some clones in this sample may be carry-over from other donors' samples.

V usage is TRBV28 and J usage is TRBJ2-7, with unresolved D. V was trimmed by 3 bases and J by 3 bases, leaving 12 bases between them. Germline V gene lookup returns CDR1 MDHEN and CDR2 SYDVKM. CDR3 length equals 14 residues. The CDR3: CASSLDRYGYEQYF. The CDR3 region has the DNA TGTGCCAGCAGTTTGGATAGGTACGGCTACGAGCAGTACTTC.

Only a few counts were recorded for this clone. The V and J genes are TRBV15 and TRBJ2-5; no reliable D call. This CDR3 region has 15 residues. Deletions cut 0 bases from V and 1 base from J, with 9 bases between. CDR1 is LNHNV and CDR2 is YYDKDF in the germline V gene (reference sequence). The CDR3 loop reads CATSRDPAPQETQYF. CDR3 sequence (DNA): TGTGCCACCAGCAGAGATCCGGCTCCCCAAGAGACCCAGTACTTC.

The rearrangement links TRBV7-9 to TRBJ1-1, with no clear D. Deletions cut 1 base from V and 10 bases from J, with 10 bases between. Germline V CDR1 and CDR2: SEHNR, FQNEAQ (reference sequence). The CDR3 is 12 residues long. The CDR3 sequence: CASSLGGPLAFF. The CDR3 DNA is TGTGCCAGCAGCTTAGGAGGACCACTAGCTTTCTTT.

The chain uses TRBV19 and TRBJ2-2; weak D call: TRBD2 (5 bases). The CDR3 length is 14 residues. V gave up 3 bases and J gave up 3 bases, with 8 bases separating them. Germline V gene sequence: CDR1 LNHDA, CDR2 SQIVND (reference sequence). The CDR3 reads CASSIGRDTGELFF. The CDR3 DNA sequence: TGTGCCAGTAGTATTGGGCGGGACACCGGGGAGCTGTTTTTT.

Of note for this clone: Other DNA sequences in the same sample also yield this CDR3. This chain connects TRBV28 to TRBJ2-7, with D possibly TRBD2 on 5 matching bases. Between the trimmed V and J ends, which lost 1 base and 5 bases, there was a span of 6 bases. The CDR3 runs to 12 residues. The V gene's germline CDR1 is MDHEN and CDR2 SYDVKM. CDR3: CASSLFGDEQYF. CDR3 DNA sequence: TGTGCCAGCAGTTTATTCGGGGACGAGCAGTACTTC.

Worth noting for this clone: A read error is possible here, since a much larger clone lies one base away. Within the sample, other DNA sequences also encode this same CDR3. V usage is TRBV2 and J usage is TRBJ2-7; weak D call: TRBD1 (5 bases). Trimming cost V 4 bases and J 4 bases, with 8 bases left between them. The CDR3 contains 12 residues. From germline, CDR1 is SNHLY and CDR2 FYNNEI. CDR3 bases: TGTGCCAGCAGTGTGTCAGGGTACGAGCAGTACTTC. Translating it yields CASSVSGYEQYF.

Concerning this clone itself: This sample also contains other DNA sequences that code for the same CDR3. The chain couples TRBV7-9 to TRBJ2-5, with D tentatively TRBD1 (6 bases). The CDR3 length is 14 residues. In germline, CDR1 is SEHNR, CDR2 FQNEAQ (reference sequence). Between the trimmed V and J ends, which lost 1 base and 4 bases, there was a span of 10 bases. The CDR3 sequence: CASSLGGLGETQYF. The CDR3 DNA is TGTGCCAGCAGCTTAGGGGGGCTGGGAGAGACCCAGTACTTC.

The V call is TRBV5-5, the J call TRBJ2-1; the D is unclear. The CDR3 has 18 amino acids. With 0 bases removed from V and 4 bases from J, the gap between germline ends came to 20 bases. Looked up from germline, CDR1 is SGHKS and CDR2 is YYEKEE (reference sequence). CDR3 loop: CASSLALSPNSPYNEQFF. Here the CDR3 DNA reads TGTGCCAGCAGCTTGGCATTGAGCCCGAATAGCCCGTACAATGAGCAGTTCTTC. The full variable domain, with the rest looked up from reference TRBV5-5 and TRBJ2-1, is DAGVTQSPTHLIKTRGQQVTLRCSPISGHKSVSWYQQVLGQGPQFIFQYYEKEERGRGNFPDRFSARQFPNYSSELNVNALLLGDSALYLCASSLALSPNSPYNEQFFGPGTRLTVL.

The chain links TRBV5-1 to TRBJ1-1, with 7 bases matching TRBD1. V shed 3 bases and J 6 bases; nucleotides not matched to a gene: 8. The CDR3 sequence is 14 residues long. The germline V gene has CDR1 SGHRS and CDR2 YFSETQ. CDR3 in DNA: TGCGCCAGCAGCTCTCAGGGGGGTGAGGCTGAAGCTTTCTTT. Translating gives CASSSQGGEAEAFF.

This chain joins TRBV5-4 and TRBJ1-2, with D possibly TRBD1 on 5 matching bases. In germline, CDR1 is SGHNT, CDR2 YYREEE (reference sequence). The CDR3 sequence is 13 residues long. Trimming shortened V by 1 base and J by 5 bases, and 9 bases separated the two germline ends. The CDR3 DNA sequence: TGTGCCAGCAGCTTGACCAGGGATTATGGCTACACCTTC. Translated: CASSLTRDYGYTF.

Of note for this clone: Sequence at one end of the junction differs from germline and may be a read error. The chain employs TRBV5-8 and TRBJ2-5, with 8 bases that match TRBD1. The CDR3 contains 16 residues. Germline V lookup: CDR1 SGHTS, CDR2 YDEGEE. The CDR3 sequence is CASSQEAGTGGETQYF. CDR3 bases: TGCGCCAGCAGCCAAGAAGCCGGGACAGGCGGTGAGACCCAGTACTTC.

This clone was counted a few times. The rearrangement uses TRBV7-3 and TRBJ2-4, with TRBD1 as a possible D gene (6 bases). V lost 4 bases and J 5 bases, leaving 15 bases between the germline ends. This CDR3 region has 15 residues. CDR1 and CDR2 (germline): SGHTA, FQGTGA. CDR3 bases: TGTGCCAGCAGCTCCGGCCCGGGACACCAAAACATTCAGTACTTC. It yields the protein CASSSGPGHQNIQYF.

V and J are TRBV29-1 and TRBJ2-7; maybe TRBD1 (5 bases). Germline lookup yields CDR1 SQVTM and CDR2 ANQGSEA. V lost 3 bases and J 2 bases, leaving 14 bases between the germline ends. The CDR3 runs to 14 residues. CDR3 residues: CSVDSGFGTYEQYF. CDR3 coding DNA: TGCAGCGTTGATTCAGGGTTCGGAACCTACGAGCAGTACTTC.

The gene calls are TRBV10-2 and TRBJ1-4, with TRBD1 identical over 9 bases. The CDR3 loop spans 15 amino acids. V shed 2 bases, J shed 8 bases, and the junction held 6 bases outside the gene matches. Germline-derived CDR1 and CDR2 are WSHSY and SAAADI. The CDR3 protein is CASSEDRQGEEKLFF. The CDR3 DNA reads as TGCGCCAGCAGTGAGGACAGACAGGGGGAAGAAAAACTGTTTTTT.

This chain uses TRBV5-1 with TRBJ1-1; a possible D gene is TRBD1 (6 bases). V shed 4 bases and J shed 0 bases, with 16 bases lying between them. This CDR3 has 16 amino acids. The germline V gene has CDR1 SGHRS and CDR2 YFSETQ. This CDR3 reads CASSPHSRGMNTEAFF. CDR3 in DNA: TGCGCCAGCAGCCCCCATTCCAGGGGAATGAACACTGAAGCTTTCTTT. Full variable domain (outside the CDR3, taken from reference TRBV5-1 and TRBJ1-1): KAGVTQTPRYLIKTRGQQVTLSCSPISGHRSVSWYQQTPGQGLQFLFEYFSETQRNKGNFPGRFSGRQFSNSRSEMNVSTLELGDSALYLCASSPHSRGMNTEAFFGQGTRLTVV.